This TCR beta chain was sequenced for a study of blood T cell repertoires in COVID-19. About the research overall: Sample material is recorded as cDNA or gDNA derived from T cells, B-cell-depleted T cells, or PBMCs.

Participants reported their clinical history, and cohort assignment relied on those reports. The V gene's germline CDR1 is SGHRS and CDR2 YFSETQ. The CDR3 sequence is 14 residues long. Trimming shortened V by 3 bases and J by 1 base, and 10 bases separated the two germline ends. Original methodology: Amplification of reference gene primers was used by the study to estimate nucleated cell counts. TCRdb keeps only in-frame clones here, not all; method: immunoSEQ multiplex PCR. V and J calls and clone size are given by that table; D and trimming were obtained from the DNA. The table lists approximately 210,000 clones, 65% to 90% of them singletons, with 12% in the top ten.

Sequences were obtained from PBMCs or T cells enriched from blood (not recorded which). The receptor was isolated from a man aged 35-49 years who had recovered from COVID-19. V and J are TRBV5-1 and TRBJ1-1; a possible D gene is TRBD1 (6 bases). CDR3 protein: CASSSGQPNTEAFF. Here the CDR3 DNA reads TGCGCCAGCAGCTCTGGACAGCCGAACACTGAAGCTTTCTTT.